The source of this T cell receptor (beta chain) is a study of shared clonotypes between healthy human individuals. General observations from the study: Sampling involved blood alone; tissue repertoires likely differ.

A remark on this clone: Its matching antigen is unknown.

The CDR3 extends over 16 amino acids. Assay: immunoSEQ multiplex PCR; the TCRdb copy retains only in-frame clones and omits some. The sample records under 600,000 clones, nearly 80% being singletons. Only Caucasian adults living in Nashville, Tennessee served as donors. The sample taken for sequencing was PBMCs. The chain carries TRBV1 and TRBJ2-2; the table's TRBD2 call for D was not verified on the DNA. TRBV1 is a pseudogene segment. The source is a middle-aged woman in good health. Some clones in this sample may be carry-over from other donors' samples. In DNA form, the CDR3 reads TGCACCAGCACTTTAAACGGGACTAGCGTCGCCGGGGAGCTGTTTTTT. Protein sequence: CTSTLNGTSVAGELFF.